The 23 T cell receptor beta chains presented below share a single source sample, sequenced in a study of cytomegalovirus exposure and HLA in healthy donors. PCR involved 60 Vbeta and 13 Jbeta primers. TCRdb's table, derived via immunoSEQ multiplex PCR, lists solely in-frame clones and lacks some. The table shows about 130,000 clones, with more than 8% occurring only once. The sequenced sample was PBMCs. The source is a man aged 35-49 years in good health and CMV-seronegative.

This clone was observed once. This chain uses TRBV5-1 with TRBJ2-1; D call uncertain. The CDR3 consists of 15 residues. V lost 0 bases, J lost 4 bases, and 11 bases lay in between. Germline V gene lookup returns CDR1 SGHRS and CDR2 YFSETQ. The CDR3 DNA is TGCGCCAGCAGCTTGGGTACGGAGAGATACAATGAGCAGTTCTTC. Its translation: CASSLGTERYNEQFF.

This clone was counted a few times. This chain connects TRBV19 to TRBJ2-7; TRBD1 matches 9 bases. The length of the CDR3 is 15 residues. CDR1 and CDR2 (germline): LNHDA, SQIVND (reference sequence). J gave up 3 bases and V 3 bases, and 6 bases lay outside the gene matches. This CDR3 reads CASSMGQGWGYEQYF. CDR3 DNA: TGTGCCAGTAGTATGGGACAGGGCTGGGGCTACGAGCAGTACTTC.

V and J are TRBV18 and TRBJ1-2, with D tentatively TRBD1 (6 bases). Germline V gives CDR1 KGHSH, CDR2 LQKENI. V shed 3 bases and J shed 6 bases, with 20 bases lying between them. The CDR3 is made up of 16 amino acids. The CDR3 loop reads CASSPTIDRTKDGYTF. The CDR3 DNA reads as TGTGCCAGCTCACCGACCATCGACAGGACCAAGGATGGCTACACCTTC.

Only a few counts were recorded for this clone. The rearrangement joins TRBV5-1 to TRBJ2-3; D is unresolved. This CDR3 comprises 14 residues. Trimming took off 4 bases at V and 0 bases at J, with 9 bases between the two ends. Germline V gene sequence: CDR1 SGHRS, CDR2 YFSETQ. In nucleotides, the CDR3 is TGCGCCAGCAGCCCTTTATCGAGCACAGATACGCAGTATTTT. Translated, it gives CASSPLSSTDTQYF.

This clone was recorded a few times. This chain links TRBV4-1 with TRBJ1-2; D may be TRBD1 (5 bases). The CDR3 spans 14 residues. Germline values: CDR1 MGHRA, CDR2 YSYEKL. V lost 6 bases to trimming and J lost 0 bases, with 11 bases between them. As DNA, the CDR3 is TGCGCCAGCAGTACCCCAGGGACTAACTATGGCTACACCTTC. It codes for CASSTPGTNYGYTF.

This clone occurred a few times. This rearrangement joins TRBV5-1 to TRBJ2-1; 8 positions match TRBD2. CDR1 is SGHRS, CDR2 YFSETQ, per germline. The CDR3 has 16 amino acids. Germline trimming cut 2 bases from V and 8 bases from J; bases unmatched to any gene: 12. The CDR3 DNA sequence: TGCGCCAGCAGCTTAGGAGCGGGGGCCCGTTTTGATGAGCAGTTCTTC. It is translated as CASSLGAGARFDEQFF.

This clone was counted between two and nine times. CDR3: CASSATGNSPLHF. The CDR3 region has the DNA TGTGCCAGCAGCGCCACAGGGAATTCACCCCTCCACTTT. This chain joins TRBV9 and TRBJ1-6; TRBD1 is a possible D gene (6 bases). Between the trimmed V and J ends, which lost 3 bases and 7 bases, there was a span of 8 bases. Looked up from germline, CDR1 is SGDLS and CDR2 is YYNGEE. The CDR3 spans 13 residues.

This sequence joins TRBV28 and TRBJ1-2; 7 positions agree with TRBD1. V was pared by 7 bases and J by 0 bases, with 8 bases of the junction left unmatched. Germline CDR1 MDHEN, CDR2 SYDVKM. The CDR3 is made up of 15 amino acids. The CDR3, as DNA: TGTGCCAGCACTTACAGGGGCCCTACTAACTATGGCTACACCTTC. It yields the protein CASTYRGPTNYGYTF.

This clone was seen a handful of times. This chain joins TRBV27 and TRBJ1-5; tentative D call: TRBD1 (6 bases). The CDR3 is 14 amino acids. Trimming stripped 2 bases from V and 2 bases from J, with 7 bases between. From germline, CDR1 is MNHEY and CDR2 SMNVEV (reference sequence). The CDR3 region is CASSLGGGNQPQHF. The CDR3, as DNA: TGTGCCAGCAGTTTAGGGGGCGGCAATCAGCCCCAGCATTTT.

The table lists this clone with a few counts. The J gene is TRBJ1-1, the V gene TRBV10-3; D ambiguous. Deletions cut 0 bases from V and 3 bases from J, with 8 bases between. From germline, CDR1 is ENHRY and CDR2 SYGVKD. The CDR3 contains 14 residues. The CDR3 region is CAISESSRYTEAFF. The CDR3 bases are TGTGCCATCAGTGAGTCTTCCAGATACACTGAAGCTTTCTTT.

The CDR3 nucleotides are TGTGCCAGCAGCCCCGGGGACAGGGGGCACAATGAGCAGTTCTTC. This encodes CASSPGDRGHNEQFF. The chain employs TRBV7-9 and TRBJ2-1, with 12 positions matching TRBD1. This CDR3 comprises 15 residues. The germline V gene has CDR1 SEHNR and CDR2 FQNEAQ (reference sequence). V shed 5 bases, J shed 5 bases, and the junction held 4 bases outside the gene matches.

This chain joins TRBV7-8 and TRBJ1-2; the D gene is possibly TRBD1 (5 bases). This CDR3 is 14 amino acids long. The V gene lost 2 bases and the J gene lost 2 bases, with 9 bases spanning the gap. CDR1 and CDR2 from the germline V gene are SGHVS and FQNEAQ. CDR3 amino acids: CASSLYRTNYGYTF. In DNA, the CDR3 is TGTGCCAGCAGCTTATACAGGACGAACTATGGCTACACCTTC. Full variable domain (outside the CDR3, taken from reference TRBV7-8 and TRBJ1-2): GAGVSQSPRYKVAKRGQDVALRCDPISGHVSLFWYQQALGQGPEFLTYFQNEAQLDKSGLPSDRFFAERPEGSVSTLKIQRTQQEDSAVYLCASSLYRTNYGYTFGSGTRLTVV.

The gene calls are TRBV9 and TRBJ2-1; D unclear. Germline-derived CDR1 and CDR2 are SGDLS and YYNGEE. The length of the CDR3 is 12 residues. V lost 1 base, J lost 5 bases, and 4 bases lay in between. In nucleotides, the CDR3 is TGTGCCAGCAGCGTAACTGACAATGAGCAGTTCTTC. It is translated as CASSVTDNEQFF.

This clone appeared many times. The chain joins TRBV10-3 to TRBJ2-3; possibly TRBD2 for D (5 bases). The V and J ends lost 3 bases and 2 bases respectively, with 12 bases between them. Germline V gene sequence: CDR1 ENHRY, CDR2 SYGVKD. CDR3 length: 15 residues. CDR3 region: CAISERLPNTDTQYF. CDR3 DNA: TGTGCCATCAGTGAAAGACTACCAAACACAGATACGCAGTATTTT.

This clone has at least ten counts. The chain recombines TRBV4-3 with TRBJ2-4; TRBD2 might be the D (5 bases). This CDR3 has 15 amino acids. CDR1 is LGHNA, CDR2 YSLEER, per germline. V was cut by 0 bases and J by 0 bases, with 6 bases left in between. Here the CDR3 DNA reads TGCGCCAGCAGCCAAGATCGGGGAGCCAAAAACATTCAGTACTTC. Protein sequence: CASSQDRGAKNIQYF.

In this sample, this clone turned up a few times. CDR3 in DNA: TGTGCCAGTAGTATCGGACTAGCTTACACCGGGGAGCTGTTTTTT. Its protein product is CASSIGLAYTGELFF. The V gene is TRBV19, the J gene TRBJ2-2, with 8 bases that match TRBD2. Germline values: CDR1 LNHDA, CDR2 SQIVND (reference sequence). The V gene end was trimmed by 3 bases and the J gene end by 3 bases; junction bases not matched to a gene: 3. The CDR3 totals 15 residues. The whole variable domain, remainder taken from reference TRBV19 and TRBJ2-2, is DGGITQSPKYLFRKEGQNVTLSCEQNLNHDAMYWYRQDPGQGLRLIYYSQIVNDFQKGDIAEGYSVSREKKESFPLTVTSAQKNPTAFYLCASSIGLAYTGELFFGEGSRLTVL.

This clone was seen repeatedly, ten times or more. The chain employs TRBV6-4 and TRBJ2-6; D possibly corresponds to TRBD2 (7 bases). Germline V gene lookup returns CDR1 MRHNA and CDR2 SNTAGT. The ends were cut back, 3 bases at V and 2 bases at J, with 11 bases in the middle. The CDR3 is 16 residues long. The CDR3 DNA follows: TGTGCCAGCAGTGAATCGGGGGGCGCTGGGGCCAACGTCCTGACTTTC. As protein: CASSESGGAGANVLTF.

The V gene is TRBV19, the J gene TRBJ2-7, with D unclear. The CDR3 totals 13 residues. V dropped 5 bases and J dropped 6 bases, with 14 bases sitting between them. Germline-derived CDR1 and CDR2 are LNHDA and SQIVND (reference sequence). As DNA, the CDR3 is TGTGCCAGTAGTTTCTCGACAACTGGCGAGCAGTACTTC. This translates into CASSFSTTGEQYF.

V and J are TRBV27 and TRBJ1-1, with TRBD1 matching over 7 bases. Germline CDR1 and CDR2: MNHEY and SMNVEV (reference sequence). CDR3 length: 14 residues. The V segment lost 3 bases and the J segment 1 base; nucleotides outside the gene matches: 2. CDR3 in amino acids: CASSFGTENTEAFF. The CDR3 nucleotides are TGTGCCAGCAGTTTCGGGACAGAGAACACTGAAGCTTTCTTT.

This chain joins TRBV4-1 and TRBJ2-7; D perhaps matches TRBD2 (5 bases). V was trimmed by 0 bases and J by 3 bases, leaving 6 bases between them. Germline assignment: CDR1 MGHRA and CDR2 YSYEKL. The CDR3 is 13 amino acids. In nucleotides, the CDR3 is TGCGCCAGCAGCCAAGATCGGGACTACGAGCAGTACTTC. It yields the protein CASSQDRDYEQYF.

The CDR3 bases are TGTGCCAGCAGCTCCCCCCTGAGACGAAGCGGGGTACTCGGAAACACCATATATTTT. Translated: CASSSPLRRSGVLGNTIYF. The V gene is TRBV11-2, the J gene TRBJ1-3; D gene uncertain. The CDR3 has 19 amino acids. In germline, CDR1 is SGHAT, CDR2 FQNNGV. Trimming left V 4 bases short and J 4 bases short, with 26 bases between.

The table lists this clone with a few counts. The CDR3 loop reads CASSLGRQREIGELFF. Here the CDR3 DNA reads TGTGCCAGCAGCTTAGGCAGGCAGAGGGAAATCGGGGAGCTGTTTTTT. The rearrangement uses TRBV7-2 and TRBJ2-2; possibly TRBD2 for D (5 bases). V lost 1 base and J 7 bases, leaving 16 bases between the germline ends. The CDR3 spans 16 residues. The germline CDR1 and CDR2 sequences are SGHTA and FQGNSA.

V and J are TRBV4-1 and TRBJ2-5; 7 nucleotides agree with TRBD1. Trimming cost V 4 bases and J 2 bases; bases outside gene matches: 4. Germline V gene sequence: CDR1 MGHRA, CDR2 YSYEKL. The CDR3 consists of 14 residues. The CDR3 loop reads CASSLTGMQETQYF. CDR3 DNA sequence: TGCGCCAGCAGCCTGACAGGGATGCAAGAGACCCAGTACTTC.